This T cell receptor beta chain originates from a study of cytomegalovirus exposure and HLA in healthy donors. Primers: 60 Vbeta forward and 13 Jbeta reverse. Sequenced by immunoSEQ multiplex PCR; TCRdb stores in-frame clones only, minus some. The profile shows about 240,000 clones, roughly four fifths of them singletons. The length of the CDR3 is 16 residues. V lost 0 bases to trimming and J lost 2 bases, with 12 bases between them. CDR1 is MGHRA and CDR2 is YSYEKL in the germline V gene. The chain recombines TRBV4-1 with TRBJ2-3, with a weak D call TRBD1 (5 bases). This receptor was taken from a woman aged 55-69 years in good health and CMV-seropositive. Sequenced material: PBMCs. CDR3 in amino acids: CASSQDSQGYTDTQYF. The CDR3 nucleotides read TGCGCCAGCAGCCAAGATAGCCAGGGATACACAGATACGCAGTATTTT.